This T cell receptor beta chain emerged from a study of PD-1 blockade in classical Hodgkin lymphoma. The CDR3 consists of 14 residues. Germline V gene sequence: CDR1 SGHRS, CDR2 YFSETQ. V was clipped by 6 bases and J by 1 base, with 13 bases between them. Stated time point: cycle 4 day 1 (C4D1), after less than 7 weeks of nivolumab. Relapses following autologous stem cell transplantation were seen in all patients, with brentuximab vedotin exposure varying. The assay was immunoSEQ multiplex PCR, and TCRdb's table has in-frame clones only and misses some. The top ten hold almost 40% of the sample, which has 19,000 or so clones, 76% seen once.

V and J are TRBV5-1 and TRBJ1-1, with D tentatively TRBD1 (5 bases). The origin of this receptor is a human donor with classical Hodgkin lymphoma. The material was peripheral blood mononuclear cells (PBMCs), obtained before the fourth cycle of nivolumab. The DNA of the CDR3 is TGCGCCAGCACCCAGGACGGGGGGAACACTGAAGCTTTCTTT. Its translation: CASTQDGGNTEAFF.